This TCR beta chain was retrieved from a study of CD8 T cells in ankylosing spondylitis. Findings of the study overall: Significant enrichment of disease-linked clones was reported in matched ankylosing spondylitis synovial fluid.

The CDR3 spans 15 residues. Germline V CDR1 and CDR2: ENHRY, SYGVKD. The germline V and J ends were trimmed by 0 bases and 0 bases, with 8 bases remaining between them. TCRdb processed the 5' RACE reads anew with MiXCR; each CDR3 protein has one entry. Among just over 300,000 distinct CDR3 sequences listed, 20% to 25% were seen once. This clonotype was detected many times. What it recognizes is unknown. The sample taken for sequencing was blood, either unsorted or a sorted T cell fraction (not recorded which). The rearrangement uses TRBV10-3 and TRBJ1-1; D uncertain. This clonotype was obtained from a female donor with ankylosing spondylitis or in good health (not recorded which). This chain's CDR3 is CAISESVPMNTEAFF. The CDR3 nucleotides are TGTGCCATCAGTGAGTCGGTCCCCATGAACACTGAAGCTTTCTTT.